These 9 T cell receptor beta chains were sequenced from one sample in a study of CD8+CD57+ T cells in acquired aplastic anemia. According to the study, genomic DNA was the template for TCR beta VDJ and CDR3 profiling. TCRdb recomputed calls from the reads with MiXCR, one row per CDR3 protein. The data show about 180,000 distinct CDR3 sequences, 35% to 50% seen once. Sequencing was performed on sorted CD4+, CD8+, or CD8+CD57+ T cells (not recorded which) from PBMCs. The receptor set was obtained from a human donor in good health.

The table lists this clonotype with many counts. The chain recombines TRBV30 with TRBJ1-6, with TRBD1 as a possible D gene (5 bases). Trimming took off 2 bases at V and 14 bases at J, with 13 bases between the two ends. There are 12 residues in the CDR3. The germline V gene has CDR1 GTSNPN and CDR2 SVGIG (reference sequence). The CDR3 nucleotides are TGTGCCTGGAGTACCGCCTCGGGGGCCCTCCACTTT. It specifies CAWSTASGALHF.

This clonotype was counted a few times. The chain carries TRBV4-1 and TRBJ2-5, with D tentatively TRBD2 (7 bases). Trimming left V 4 bases short and J 5 bases short, with 11 bases between. The CDR3 runs to 13 residues. Per germline, CDR1 MGHRA and CDR2 YSYEKL. CDR3 DNA sequence: TGCGCCAGCAGCCGGGGGGGCCTGGAGACCCAGTACTTC. The encoded protein is CASSRGGLETQYF.

This clonotype was counted a single time. The V call is TRBV7-9, the J call TRBJ2-7; D unclear. V was cut by 4 bases and J by 3 bases, with 13 bases left in between. In germline, CDR1 is SEHNR, CDR2 FQNEAQ (reference sequence). The CDR3 consists of 14 residues. The CDR3 loop is CASSSMSPNYEQYF. CDR3 nucleotides: TGTGCCAGCAGCTCCATGTCCCCTAACTACGAGCAGTACTTC.

J is TRBJ2-3 and V is TRBV5-1, with D tentatively TRBD2 (6 bases). CDR1 SGHRS and CDR2 YFSETQ come from the germline V gene. This CDR3 is built from 16 residues. The V end lost 4 bases, the J end lost 2 bases, and 17 bases lay between the germline ends. In nucleotides, the CDR3 is TGCGCCAGCAGCCTCGTTCGCCCGGGGGTCACAGATACGCAGTATTTT. Protein product: CASSLVRPGVTDTQYF.

The genes are TRBV25-1 and TRBJ2-7; perhaps TRBD2 as D (7 bases). Germline-derived CDR1 and CDR2 are MGHDK and SYGVNS. The CDR3 totals 13 residues. V gave up 10 bases and J gave up 2 bases, with 15 bases separating them. CDR3 loop: CAIPGGRTYEQYF. The DNA of the CDR3 is TGTGCCATTCCGGGGGGCCGGACCTACGAGCAGTACTTC.

This clonotype was picked up many times. Compared with germline, one end of the junction differs, possibly owing to a read error. This chain uses TRBV6-5 with TRBJ1-5; the D gene is possibly TRBD1 (6 bases). The V gene's germline CDR1 is MNHEY and CDR2 SVGAGI. This CDR3 has 14 amino acids. The CDR3 protein is CASSYVGGNQPQHF. The CDR3 nucleotides read TGTGCCAGCAGTTACGTGGGGGGCAACCAGCCCCAGCATTTT.

CDR3 nucleotide sequence: TGTGCCAGCAGTCTGGACAGGCTTAATTCACCCCTCCACTTT. Translating it yields CASSLDRLNSPLHF. The rearrangement links TRBV2 to TRBJ1-6, with 7 bases fitting TRBD1. There are 14 residues in the CDR3. The V segment lost 5 bases and the J segment 6 bases; nucleotides outside the gene matches: 4. CDR1 is SNHLY, CDR2 FYNNEI, per germline.

This clonotype was seen a handful of times. J is TRBJ1-1 and V is TRBV25-1; unclear D gene. Germline values: CDR1 MGHDK, CDR2 SYGVNS. The CDR3 runs 14 residues. V was pared by 3 bases and J by 10 bases, with 18 bases between. CDR3 sequence: CASSDPLTDAAAFF. CDR3 coding DNA: TGTGCCAGCAGTGACCCCCTGACGGACGCAGCAGCTTTCTTT.

This clonotype has more than one count but fewer than ten. The CDR3 DNA reads as TGTGCCAGCAGCTTGATCGGGAGTACCCCAGATACGCAGTATTTT. Amino acid sequence: CASSLIGSTPDTQYF. This chain uses TRBV5-6 with TRBJ2-3; possible D gene TRBD2, 6 bases. The CDR3 is made up of 15 amino acids. Trimming removed 1 base from V and 4 bases from J, with 13 bases in between. Germline V gene lookup returns CDR1 SGHDT and CDR2 YYEEEE.